This T cell receptor beta chain was identified in a study of OX40 agonist ivuxolimab in advanced cancers. On the study more broadly: Three patients showed partial responses: one hepatocellular carcinoma and two cutaneous melanoma cases.

The repertoire was sequenced with immunoSEQ multiplex PCR; TCRdb's copy has only in-frame clones and lacks some. There are 130,000 or so clones in the sample; more than 85% occur only once, and roughly 0.94% lies in the top ten. Germline V lookup: CDR1 SGHVS, CDR2 FQNEAQ. This CDR3 has 15 residues. The germline V and J ends were trimmed by 1 base and 0 bases, with 7 bases remaining between them. The origin of this receptor is an adult with an advanced solid tumor such as melanoma, head and neck, liver or kidney cancer. This rearrangement joins TRBV7-8 to TRBJ1-3, with D tentatively TRBD1 (6 bases). This specimen was CD4+ or CD8+ T cells sorted from blood, taken in a trial of the OX40 agonist ivuxolimab. The CDR3 spells CASSLGRGSGNTIYF. CDR3 DNA: TGTGCCAGCAGCTTAGGCAGGGGCTCTGGAAACACCATATATTTT. The full variable domain, in which reference TRBV7-8 and TRBJ1-3 provide the parts outside the CDR3, is GAGVSQSPRYKVAKRGQDVALRCDPISGHVSLFWYQQALGQGPEFLTYFQNEAQLDKSGLPSDRFFAERPEGSVSTLKIQRTQQEDSAVYLCASSLGRGSGNTIYFGEGSWLTVV.